This is a list of T cell receptor beta chains from one sample in a study of response to subunit inactivated influenza vaccine. TCRdb processed the RT-PCR reads anew with MiXCR; each CDR3 protein has one entry. This sample has roughly 460,000 distinct CDR3 sequences, with approximately 11% found just once. The sample was PBMCs from blood, taken 35 to 45 days after vaccination. These receptor sequences come from a man aged 50 to 59 who received an inactivated influenza vaccine. Each CDR3 is given with its conserved first and last residue. The D gene is left open where the match is weak. Where a row states a size, it is once, few, many or the class of an expanded clone; other rows omit it.

J gene | clone size | D gene | V gene | CDR3 protein | CDR3 DNA
TRBJ2-6 | - | TRBD1 | TRBV18 | CASSTGAGANVLTF | TGTGCCAGCTCAACAGGGGCTGGGGCCAACGTCCTGACTTTC
TRBJ2-5 | - | - | TRBV6-1 | CASSDGGLETQYF | TGTGCCAGCAGTGATGGGGGGCTGGAGACCCAGTACTTC
TRBJ2-1 | many | - | TRBV6-6 | CASVGDEQFF | TGTGCCAGCGTTGGAGATGAGCAGTTCTTC
TRBJ1-1 | few | - | TRBV6-5 | CASSSPSGTEAFF | TGTGCCAGCAGTTCCCCCAGCGGGACTGAAGCTTTCTTT
TRBJ1-2 | few | TRBD1 | TRBV7-9 | CASSSKPGQGIWYGYTF | TGTGCCAGCAGCTCAAAACCGGGACAGGGGATTTGGTATGGCTACACCTTC
TRBJ2-5 | - | TRBD1 | TRBV6-2/TRBV6-3 | CASSHRGTGIRETQYF | TGTGCCAGCAGCCACAGGGGGACGGGGATCCGGGAGACCCAGTACTTC
TRBJ2-1 | - | TRBD2 | TRBV28 | CASSSSSGGTYNEQFF | TGTGCCAGCAGTTCCAGTAGCGGGGGCACCTACAATGAGCAGTTCTTC
TRBJ2-5 | - | - | TRBV2 | CASTQDQETQYF | TGTGCCAGCACCCAGGACCAAGAGACCCAGTACTTC
TRBJ2-2 | few | TRBD1 | TRBV4-1 | CASSPTGAWNTGELFF | TGCGCCAGCAGCCCGACAGGGGCGTGGAACACCGGGGAGCTGTTTTTT
TRBJ1-3 | many | TRBD1 | TRBV12-3/TRBV12-4 | CASSPGGLGGNTIYF | TGTGCCAGCAGTCCAGGGGGCCTGGGGGGAAACACCATATATTTT
TRBJ1-5 | - | - | TRBV12-3/TRBV12-4 | CASSPTGMSQPQHF | TGTGCCAGCAGTCCTACAGGGATGAGTCAGCCCCAGCATTTT
TRBJ1-2 | few | - | TRBV29-1 | CSVDPDGVAGYTF | TGCAGCGTTGATCCCGACGGGGTAGCTGGCTACACCTTC
TRBJ1-6 | - | - | TRBV15 | CATSNGHPGSPLHF | TGTGCCACCAGCAACGGACACCCAGGGTCACCCCTCCACTTT
TRBJ1-2 | - | - | TRBV7-2 | CASSFRLLEGYTF | TGTGCCAGCAGCTTTAGACTTCTGGAAGGCTACACCTTC
TRBJ2-3 | many | - | TRBV5-1 | CASSTGGGSADTQYF | TGCGCCAGCAGCACTGGCGGGGGCTCGGCAGATACGCAGTATTTT
TRBJ1-2 | - | - | TRBV20-1 | CSARDQGIPYGYTF | TGCAGTGCTAGAGACCAGGGTATCCCCTATGGCTACACCTTC
TRBJ1-1 | many | - | TRBV12-3/TRBV12-4 | CASSLTINTEAFF | TGTGCCAGCAGTTTAACAATTAACACTGAAGCTTTCTTT
TRBJ2-7 | many | - | TRBV18 | CASSPPDSYEQYF | TGTGCCAGCAGCCCCCCTGACTCTTACGAGCAGTACTTC
TRBJ1-1 | - | - | TRBV9 | CASTGRGPEAFF | TGTGCCAGCACGGGCAGGGGCCCTGAAGCTTTCTTT
TRBJ2-2 | - | - | TRBV6-5 | CASSYVIGASGTGELFF | TGTGCCAGCAGTTACGTCATTGGCGCCTCGGGCACCGGGGAGCTGTTTTTT
TRBJ2-3 | - | TRBD2 | TRBV5-1 | CASSSGTSGSADTQYF | TGCGCCAGCAGCTCCGGGACTAGCGGTTCGGCAGATACGCAGTATTTT
TRBJ2-7 | many | TRBD2 | TRBV10-3 | CAIGTGLAGVDEQYF | TGTGCCATCGGGACGGGACTAGCGGGAGTAGACGAGCAGTACTTC
TRBJ1-6 | - | TRBD1 | TRBV4-1 | CASSQDRGFDSPLHF | TGCGCCAGCAGCCAGGACAGGGGGTTTGATTCACCCCTCCACTTT
TRBJ2-7 | many | TRBD2 | TRBV12-3/TRBV12-4 | CASSPSGKSYEQYF | TGTGCCAGCAGTCCTAGCGGGAAGTCCTACGAGCAGTACTTC
TRBJ2-2 | - | - | TRBV28 | CASSLWTGGTGELFF | TGTGCCAGCAGTTTATGGACAGGAGGCACCGGGGAGCTGTTTTTT
TRBJ2-3 | many | - | TRBV7-9 | CASSPPGGTDTQYF | TGTGCCAGCAGCCCACCCGGCGGGACAGATACGCAGTATTTT
TRBJ2-7 | - | - | TRBV6-2/TRBV6-3 | CASSYAQGFVYF | TGTGCCAGCAGTTACGCCCAGGGTTTTGTGTACTTC
TRBJ1-2 | - | TRBD1 | TRBV11-2 | CASSSGTGGFGYTF | TGTGCCAGCAGCTCCGGGACAGGGGGTTTTGGCTACACCTTC
TRBJ2-7 | - | - | TRBV6-1 | CASRRIAIYEQYF | TGTGCCAGCAGGAGAATAGCTATCTACGAGCAATACTTC
TRBJ2-7 | few | - | TRBV6-5 | CASSYLRLGDQKYEQYF | TGTGCCAGCAGTTACCTTAGGCTGGGGGACCAGAAGTACGAGCAGTACTTC
TRBJ1-2 | - | TRBD1 | TRBV6-2/TRBV6-3 | CASTQSRSGTGFIYGYTF | TGTGCCAGCACCCAATCACGATCTGGGACAGGGTTCATCTATGGCTACACCTTC
TRBJ1-2 | few | - | TRBV10-1 | CASSENRDGSGYTF | TGCGCCAGCAGTGAAAACAGGGACGGCTCTGGCTACACCTTC
TRBJ1-1 | many | - | TRBV6-5 | CASSYGQLNTEAFF | TGTGCCAGCAGTTACGGGCAACTGAACACTGAAGCTTTCTTT
TRBJ1-1 | few | TRBD1 | TRBV10-3 | CAISAGQGGVNTEAFF | TGTGCCATCAGTGCCGGACAGGGGGGAGTCAACACTGAAGCTTTCTTT
TRBJ2-7 | many | TRBD1 | TRBV6-2/TRBV6-3 | CASSWTGGYEQYF | TGTGCCAGCAGTTGGACAGGGGGCTACGAGCAGTACTTC
TRBJ1-4 | many | - | TRBV6-5 | CASSFSGTRGGKLFF | TGTGCCAGCAGCTTCTCCGGCACCAGGGGAGGAAAACTGTTTTTT
TRBJ2-1 | - | - | TRBV3-1 | CASSQRDTDNEQFF | TGTGCCAGCAGCCAAAGGGACACTGACAATGAGCAGTTCTTC
TRBJ2-2 | - | TRBD2 | TRBV5-1 | CASSPGLAGGGTGELFF | TGCGCCAGCAGCCCGGGACTAGCGGGTGGAGGCACCGGGGAGCTGTTTTTT
TRBJ1-1 | many | TRBD1 | TRBV27 | CASSFGQGARGTEAFF | TGTGCCAGCAGTTTCGGTCAGGGGGCGCGCGGCACTGAAGCTTTCTTT
TRBJ1-5 | - | - | TRBV12-3/TRBV12-4 | CASSRASNQPQHF | TGTGCCAGCAGTCGCGCGAGCAATCAGCCCCAGCATTTT
TRBJ2-7 | few | - | TRBV5-1 | CASSLAPGDYEQYF | TGCGCCAGCAGCTTGGCCCCAGGGGATTACGAGCAGTACTTC
TRBJ1-1 | - | - | TRBV7-2 | CASSQIVEAFF | TGTGCCAGCAGCCAGATTGTTGAAGCTTTCTTT
TRBJ2-1 | few | - | TRBV29-1 | CSAIGGTLRNEQFF | TGCAGCGCCATTGGAGGGACCCTCCGGAATGAGCAGTTCTTC